Listed below are T cell receptor beta chains from one sample, sequenced in a study of cytomegalovirus exposure and HLA in healthy donors. Produced via immunoSEQ multiplex PCR; TCRdb's table is partial and in-frame only. This table has 90,000 to 110,000 clones, over 60% appearing once. Material: PBMCs. Every receptor here comes from a man aged 40-50 years in good health and CMV-seropositive. Both conserved end residues are part of each CDR3. D genes are given only for firm matches. Not all rows give a size; the values are once, few, many and, for expanded clones, a class.

TRBJ2-4 | TRBV12-2 | - | - | TGTGCAAGTCGCTTTTTGGGACAGGGAAATTGGTCCAAAAACAGTCAGTACTTC | CASRFLGQGNWSKNSQYF
TRBJ2-3 | TRBV2 | TRBD1 | once | TGTGCCAGCGATTCCAGGGGGCTAAAAACAGATACGCAGTATTTT | CASDSRGLKTDTQYF
TRBJ2-1 | TRBV18 | - | once | TGTGCCAGCTCACCTCGTGCTAGCGTCTACAATGAGCAGTTCTTC | CASSPRASVYNEQFF
TRBJ1-1 | TRBV11-2 | - | - | TGTGCCAGCAGCTTGAACTGGAACACTGAAGCTTTCTTT | CASSLNWNTEAFF
TRBJ2-7 | TRBV9 | TRBD1 | - | TGTGCCAGCACCTCCAGGGCCCCCGGGACAGGGGACCACGAGCAGTACTTC | CASTSRAPGTGDHEQYF
TRBJ2-3 | TRBV6-4 | TRBD2 | - | TGTGCCAGCAGTGACTCGATTAGCGGGGGGCGAACTAGCACAGATACGCAGTATTTT | CASSDSISGGRTSTDTQYF
TRBJ2-5 | TRBV7-9 | - | few | TGTGCCAGCAGCTATCGACAAGACCAAGAGACCCAGTACTTC | CASSYRQDQETQYF
TRBJ1-5 | TRBV14 | - | - | TGTGCCAGCAGCCATAACAATCAGCCCCAGCATTTT | CASSHNNQPQHF
TRBJ2-2 | TRBV18 | TRBD1 | - | TGTGCCAGCTCACCCTCCGGGACAGGGGGAACCGGGGAGCTGTTTTTT | CASSPSGTGGTGELFF
TRBJ1-2 | TRBV6-5 | - | - | TGTGCCAGCAGTCCGGGAGGGTGGTCGGGCTACACCTTC | CASSPGGWSGYTF
TRBJ2-2 | TRBV7-3 | TRBD1 | - | TGTGCCAGCAGCGGCGAGGACAGGGGGCAGGGCGGGGAGCTGTTTTTT | CASSGEDRGQGGELFF
TRBJ2-3 | TRBV14 | TRBD2 | - | TGTGCCAGCAGCCAAGTAGGACTAGTACGAGATACGCAGTATTTT | CASSQVGLVRDTQYF
TRBJ1-2 | TRBV27 | TRBD1 | - | TGTGCCAGCAGTTTTCGGGGACAGGAAGGCTACACCTTC | CASSFRGQEGYTF
TRBJ1-2 | TRBV6-6 | - | - | TGTGCCAGCAGTTACTCGAGATATAACTATGGCTACACCTTC | CASSYSRYNYGYTF
TRBJ2-7 | TRBV10-1 | TRBD1 | - | TGCGCCGGAGTGACGGGACAGGGGCTCTACGAGCAGTACTTC | CAGVTGQGLYEQYF
TRBJ2-7 | TRBV30 | - | - | TGTGCCTGGAGTGTAAGCGCTCCCTACGAGCAGTACTTC | CAWSVSAPYEQYF
TRBJ2-6 | TRBV30 | - | - | TGTGCCTGGAGTGTACAGGCCAACGGCCTGACTTTC | CAWSVQANGLTF
TRBJ1-6 | TRBV7-8 | - | - | TGTGCCAGCAGCTTCCAAAGGCTGGGGGCGGCGACACCCCTCCACTTT | CASSFQRLGAATPLHF
TRBJ1-3 | TRBV5-1 | - | - | TGCGCCAGCAGCTTGGAACTCGCTTGGGGAAACACCATATATTTT | CASSLELAWGNTIYF
TRBJ1-1 | TRBV6-6 | - | large | TGTGCCAGCAGTTATTTACAGGGTAAGGACACTGAAGCTTTCTTT | CASSYLQGKDTEAFF
TRBJ2-3 | TRBV19 | - | - | TGTGCCAGTAGTATACTAGACGGGATTAGCACAGATACGCAGTATTTT | CASSILDGISTDTQYF
TRBJ2-1 | TRBV11-2 | TRBD2 | - | TGTGCCAGCAGCTTATCTGGGACTAGCGGGAGCGGGGTGCAGTTCTTC | CASSLSGTSGSGVQFF
TRBJ1-5 | TRBV19 | - | - | TGTGCCAGTAGTATAGGCCTGGGGATGGAGGATCAGCCCCAGCATTTT | CASSIGLGMEDQPQHF
TRBJ2-2 | TRBV4-2 | - | - | TGTGCCAGCGGAACCAGGACAAACACCGGGGAGCTGTTTTTT | CASGTRTNTGELFF
TRBJ1-1 | TRBV9 | TRBD1 | - | TGTGCCAGCTCCCCGACAGGGTACCTGAACACTGAAGCTTTCTTT | CASSPTGYLNTEAFF
TRBJ1-5 | TRBV5-5 | - | - | TGTGCCAGCAGCTTGGGGGACTCACTTCTGCCCCAGCATTTT | CASSLGDSLLPQHF
TRBJ2-2 | TRBV7-9 | - | - | TGTGCCAGCAGCAGCAGGGGTCACACCGGGGAGCTGTTTTTT | CASSSRGHTGELFF
TRBJ2-2 | TRBV29-1 | TRBD2 | - | TGCAGCGTAGCCGGGACTAGCGACACCGGGGAGCTGTTTTTT | CSVAGTSDTGELFF
TRBJ1-2 | TRBV5-4 | - | - | TGTGCCAGCAGCTTGGGTGGCCTAGGTGGCTACACCTTC | CASSLGGLGGYTF
TRBJ1-6 | TRBV23-1 | - | - | TGCGCCAGCAGTCAATCGGGCAGAAAGGGGAATTCACCCCTCCACTTT | CASSQSGRKGNSPLHF
TRBJ2-2 | TRBV5-4 | - | - | TGTGCCAGCAGCTTGGAAGGGGTTAACACCGGGGAGCTGTTTTTT | CASSLEGVNTGELFF
TRBJ2-3 | TRBV4-3 | TRBD1 | - | TGCGCCAGCAGCCAAGGACAGGGGGCCTCAGATACGCAGTATTTT | CASSQGQGASDTQYF
TRBJ1-1 | TRBV6-6 | TRBD1 | - | TGTGCCAGCAGCGCCTGGACAGGGAACACTGAAGCTTTCTTT | CASSAWTGNTEAFF
TRBJ2-7 | TRBV11-1 | - | - | TGTGCCAGCAGCCATAACTCCAATCTCCACGAGCAGTACTTC | CASSHNSNLHEQYF
TRBJ1-5 | TRBV2 | TRBD1 | once | TGTGCCAGCAGTGGGACAGGCCCTGGTCAGCCCCAGCATTTT | CASSGTGPGQPQHF
TRBJ1-1 | TRBV28 | TRBD1 | - | TGTGCCAGCAGTAGGGGCGGACAGGGTTACACTGAAGCTTTCTTT | CASSRGGQGYTEAFF
TRBJ2-1 | TRBV5-1 | - | - | TGCGCCAGCAGCCCCGGACCGCCGGGAGCTGTCTACAATGAGCAGTTCTTC | CASSPGPPGAVYNEQFF
TRBJ1-2 | TRBV4-2 | - | once | TGTGCCAGCAGCGCCTTGAATGAGAACTATGGCTACACCTTC | CASSALNENYGYTF
TRBJ2-3 | TRBV7-2 | TRBD2 | - | TGTGCCAGCAGCCAACGACTAGCGGGGAATACGCAGTATTTT | CASSQRLAGNTQYF
TRBJ2-7 | TRBV6-5 | - | - | TGTGCCAGCACGAGTGGAGGGATCTCCTACGAGCAGTACTTC | CASTSGGISYEQYF
TRBJ1-1 | TRBV29-1 | - | few | TGCAGCGTTGACCCGATTAGTACTGAAGCTTTCTTT | CSVDPISTEAFF
TRBJ2-7 | TRBV6-6 | - | - | TGTGCCAGCAGCTACAGGGTGGGGGGGGAGCAGTACTTC | CASSYRVGGEQYF
TRBJ2-1 | TRBV7-8 | - | - | TGTGCCAGCAGCTTAGCGCTTCGTCCAGGGCAGAACAATGAGCAGTTCTTC | CASSLALRPGQNNEQFF